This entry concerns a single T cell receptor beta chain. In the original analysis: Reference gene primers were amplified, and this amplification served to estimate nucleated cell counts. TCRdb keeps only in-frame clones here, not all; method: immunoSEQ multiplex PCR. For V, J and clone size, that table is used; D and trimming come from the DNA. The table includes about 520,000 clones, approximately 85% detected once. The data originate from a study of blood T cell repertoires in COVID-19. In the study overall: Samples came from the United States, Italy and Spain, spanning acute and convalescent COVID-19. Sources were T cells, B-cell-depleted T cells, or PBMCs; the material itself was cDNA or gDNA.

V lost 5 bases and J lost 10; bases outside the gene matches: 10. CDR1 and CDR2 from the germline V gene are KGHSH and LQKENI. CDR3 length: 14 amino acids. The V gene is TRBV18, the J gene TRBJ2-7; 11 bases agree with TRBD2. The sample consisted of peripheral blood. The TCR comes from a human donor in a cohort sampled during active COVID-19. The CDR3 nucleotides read TGTGCCAGCTCATCAGGGACTAGCGGTGGGGTTCAGTACTTC. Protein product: CASSSGTSGGVQYF.